The 11 T cell receptor beta chains reported below all come from one sample, sequenced in a study of regulatory T cells in long-lasting Graves disease. Building of the TCR beta libraries involved iRepertoire HTBI primers and Arm-PCR of CDR3 regions. TCRdb re-analysed the multiplex PCR reads in MiXCR, keeping a single row per CDR3 protein. The data show around 460,000 distinct CDR3 sequences, with 20% to 25% seen just once and about 6.6% held by the top ten. The time point is: persistent/refractory GD, antithyroid drugs over 5 years with positive TRAb. The authors made the TCR library using RNA they extracted from PBMCs. This specimen was peripheral blood mononuclear cells (PBMCs), taken when the disease was refractory, from a patient treated with antithyroid drugs. Receptors originate from a female donor with Graves disease.

There are many counts of this clonotype. J is TRBJ2-7 and V is TRBV7-9, with 9 bases fitting TRBD1. CDR1 SEHNR and CDR2 FQNEAQ come from the germline V gene (reference sequence). The V and J ends lost 4 bases and 3 bases, in that order; junction bases with no gene match: 4. The CDR3 is 14 residues long. The CDR3 loop reads CASSSTGGLYEQYF. CDR3 bases: TGTGCCAGCAGCTCAACAGGGGGCCTCTACGAGCAGTACTTC.

This clonotype has at least ten counts. A read error may produce the germline difference seen at one junction end. The chain employs TRBV28 and TRBJ1-2, with D perhaps matching TRBD1 (5 bases). The CDR3 extends over 16 amino acids. Germline V gene sequence: CDR1 MDHEN, CDR2 SYDVKM. Here the CDR3 reads CASRPPTGDLHYAYTF. The CDR3 DNA is TGTGCCAGCAGACCCCCCACGGGGGATCTCCACTATGCCTACACCTTC.

This clonotype was seen more than once but under ten times. The CDR3 loop is CASSVVGGELFF. The DNA for the CDR3 is TGTGCCAGCAGCGTAGTAGGCGGGGAGCTGTTTTTT. The chain carries TRBV9 and TRBJ2-2; D is unresolved. The CDR3 contains 12 residues. Germline lookup yields CDR1 SGDLS and CDR2 YYNGEE. V lost 0 bases, J lost 7 bases, and 4 bases lay in between.

A remark on this clonotype: This could be a read error, since a much larger clone is one nucleotide away. This CDR3 reads CASSVNLKAANTEAFF. DNA for the CDR3: TGTGCCAGCAGCGTAAATCTGAAGGCGGCCAACACTGAAGCTTTCTTT. The rearrangement links TRBV7-9 to TRBJ1-1; D unresolved. Germline V gene data show CDR1 as SEHNR and CDR2 as FQNEAQ (reference sequence). V dropped 5 bases and J dropped 2 bases, with 18 bases sitting between them. CDR3 size: 16 residues.

This clonotype was seen at least ten times. This sequence joins TRBV12-3 or TRBV12-4 and TRBJ2-7; D ambiguous. This CDR3 spans 12 amino acids. V dropped 3 bases and J dropped 2 bases, with 5 bases sitting between them. The CDR3 loop reads CASSFDPYEQYF. CDR3 DNA: TGTGCCAGCAGTTTCGATCCCTACGAGCAGTACTTC.

CDR3 DNA sequence: TGCGCCAGCAGCCAGAACCGGGACAGGGGGGTCTATGGCTACACCTTC. It yields the protein CASSQNRDRGVYGYTF. The V and J genes are TRBV4-1 and TRBJ1-2; the match to TRBD1 covers 11 bases. This CDR3 region has 16 residues. V was clipped by 3 bases and J by 4 bases; unmatched bases: 7. Germline V gene data show CDR1 as MGHRA and CDR2 as YSYEKL.

This clonotype was seen repeatedly, ten times or more. The chain joins TRBV28 to TRBJ2-7, with D perhaps TRBD1 or TRBD2 (6 bases each). The V gene's germline CDR1 is MDHEN and CDR2 SYDVKM. The CDR3 has 14 amino acids. Trimming removed 6 bases at V and 4 bases at J, with 16 bases between. The CDR3 DNA reads as TGTGCCAGCAGGGGGGGCAACAGGGCGTACGAGCAGTACTTC. This sequence encodes CASRGGNRAYEQYF.

This clonotype was seen repeatedly, ten times or more. This chain connects TRBV24-1 to TRBJ1-1; 9 positions match TRBD1. The V gene's germline CDR1 is KGHDR and CDR2 SFDVKD. V was pared by 4 bases and J by 11 bases, with 10 bases of the junction left unmatched. The length of the CDR3 is 14 residues. The CDR3 DNA is TGTGCCACCAGTGAATCCGGGACAGGGAGTATTGCTTTCTTT. Translation: CATSESGTGSIAFF.

This clonotype was seen a few times. J is TRBJ2-7 and V is TRBV7-9; possible D gene TRBD1, 6 bases. With 5 bases removed from V and 2 bases from J, the gap between germline ends came to 10 bases. Germline CDR1 and CDR2: SEHNR and FQNEAQ (reference sequence). This CDR3 is 13 amino acids long. The CDR3 loop reads CASSNAGAYEQYF. In nucleotides, the CDR3 is TGTGCCAGCAGCAATGCAGGGGCCTACGAGCAGTACTTC.

In DNA, the CDR3 is TGTGCCATCAGTGAGTCCGGCCGGGACAGTGAGACCCAGTACTTC. This encodes CAISESGRDSETQYF. The V gene is TRBV10-3, the J gene TRBJ2-5, with TRBD1 matching 7 bases. Unmatched junction bases numbered 6, after V lost 0 bases and J lost 5 bases. The V gene's germline CDR1 is ENHRY and CDR2 SYGVKD. CDR3 length: 15 amino acids.

There are a few counts of this clonotype. The genes are TRBV14 and TRBJ2-7; tentatively, D is TRBD1 (6 bases). The V end lost 3 bases, the J end lost 12 bases, and 15 bases lay between the germline ends. The CDR3 is 12 amino acids. Per the germline V gene, CDR1 is SGHDN and CDR2 is FVKESK. The DNA of the CDR3 is TGTGCCAGCAGCCATGAGGGACAACGACTGTACTTC. Its translation is CASSHEGQRLYF.